A selection of T cell receptor beta chains follows, all from one sample in a study of T cell repertoires in cytomegalovirus infection. TCRdb itself ran the reads through MiXCR, one entry per CDR3 protein. The sample carries approximately 490,000 distinct CDR3 sequences, about 11% recorded once. The sample consisted of PBMCs. These TCRs come from a human donor in good health (CMV status not recorded). Some clones in this sample may be carry-over from other donors' samples. The CDR3 runs from the conserved cysteine through the conserved F or W. A D gene is named only where the DNA matches it firmly. Clone size is not always given. Where it is, it says once, few, many or a class for expanded clones.

abundance | d_gene | j_gene | v_gene | CDR3aa | CDR3nt
NA | NA | TRBJ1-2 | TRBV6-5 | CASRDTGRYDGYTF | TGTGCCAGCAGAGACACTGGACGATACGATGGCTACACCTTC
few | TRBD1 | TRBJ2-7 | TRBV20-1 | CSALGQVSSYEQYF | TGCAGTGCTCTGGGACAGGTTTCTTCCTACGAGCAGTACTTC
many | TRBD2 | TRBJ2-5 | TRBV6-1 | CASEGGTPQETQYF | TGTGCCAGCGAGGGAGGGACGCCCCAAGAGACCCAGTACTTC
few | NA | TRBJ2-1 | TRBV5-6 | CASSPLMSSYNEQFF | TGTGCCAGCAGCCCGCTAATGAGCTCCTACAATGAGCAGTTCTTC
many | NA | TRBJ2-7 | TRBV28 | CASSLSARGVKSSYEQYF | TGTGCCAGCAGTTTAAGCGCTAGAGGAGTTAAGAGCTCCTACGAGCAGTACTTC
many | TRBD2 | TRBJ2-1 | TRBV28 | CASSLIGGREGPEEQFF | TGTGCCAGCAGTTTAATCGGCGGTAGGGAGGGACCCGAAGAGCAGTTCTTC
many | NA | TRBJ2-7 | TRBV28 | CASTPAGSGSYEQYF | TGTGCCAGCACCCCTGCGGGTTCGGGTTCCTACGAGCAGTACTTC
NA | NA | TRBJ2-1 | TRBV4-2 | CASSQDHKGEQFF | TGTGCCAGCAGCCAAGATCACAAGGGTGAGCAGTTCTTC
many | NA | TRBJ2-7 | TRBV12-3/TRBV12-4 | CASSLVRPMLEQYF | TGTGCCAGCAGTTTAGTGCGGCCTATGTTGGAGCAGTACTTC
many | TRBD1 | TRBJ1-2 | TRBV5-5 | CASRRTGGEGYGYTF | TGTGCCAGCAGACGGACAGGGGGCGAGGGGTATGGCTACACCTTC
many | NA | TRBJ1-2 | TRBV2 | CASKGLGYTF | TGTGCCAGCAAAGGACTTGGCTACACCTTC
NA | TRBD1 | TRBJ1-4 | TRBV4-1 | CASSQTRGLGEKLFF | TGCGCCAGCAGCCAGACCAGGGGGCTGGGGGAAAAACTGTTTTTT
NA | TRBD2 | TRBJ2-2 | TRBV20-1 | CSASGLAAGELFF | TGCAGTGCTAGCGGCCTAGCGGCCGGGGAGCTGTTTTTT
many | TRBD1 | TRBJ2-3 | TRBV18 | CASSPVRGSTDTQYF | TGTGCCAGCTCACCAGTCAGGGGGAGCACAGATACGCAGTATTTT
many | NA | TRBJ2-1 | TRBV12-3/TRBV12-4 | CASSNGNYNEQFF | TGTGCCAGCAGTAACGGGAATTACAATGAGCAGTTCTTC
many | TRBD2 | TRBJ2-3 | TRBV6-2/TRBV6-3 | CASSWRTSGTGNTQYF | TGTGCCAGCAGTTGGAGGACTAGCGGGACCGGCAATACGCAGTATTTT
many | NA | TRBJ1-5 | TRBV19 | CASSTTDYSNQPQHF | TGTGCCAGTAGTACTACAGATTATAGCAATCAGCCCCAGCATTTT
few | NA | TRBJ2-5 | TRBV7-7 | CASSLEARETQYF | TGTGCTAGCAGCTTAGAGGCGAGAGAGACCCAGTACTTC
NA | TRBD2 | TRBJ2-7 | TRBV6-2/TRBV6-3 | CASSYPRTSESYEQYF | TGTGCCAGCAGTTACCCCAGGACTAGCGAGTCCTACGAGCAGTACTTC
many | NA | TRBJ2-2 | TRBV28 | CASSLVALNTGELFF | TGTGCCAGCAGTTTAGTAGCTTTAAACACCGGGGAGCTGTTTTTT